The source of this TCR beta chain is a study of Ad26.COV2.S vaccination and SARS-CoV-2 variants. General study results and limits: The breadth of spike-specific CD8+ and CD4+ T cell responses after vaccination was reportedly substantial. Comparability of non-spike TCR breadth was observed across vaccine and placebo recipients.

Here immunoSEQ multiplex PCR was the method, and the copy in TCRdb shows in-frame clones only, minus some. In the table there are fewer than 600,000 clones, about 89% of which are singletons. This clone was counted a few times. Antigen specificity is unknown. Germline V gene data show CDR1 as SEHNR and CDR2 as FQNEAQ (reference sequence). The CDR3 runs 16 residues. The germline V and J ends were trimmed by 2 bases and 4 bases, with 17 bases remaining between them. The treatment is: 19 received Ad26.COV2.S at low or high dose, single or two shots; about 5 received placebo; per-sample allocation not given. Day 63 following the first vaccine or placebo injection was when the samples were taken.

This TCR derives from a person between 18 and 65 years old who received the Ad26.COV2.S COVID-19 vaccine or a placebo. The sequenced sample was peripheral blood, obtained in a trial of Ad26.COV2.S vaccine versus placebo. The rearrangement uses TRBV7-9 and TRBJ1-2; possibly TRBD1 for D (5 bases). CDR3 loop: CASSLNSLGQPYGYTF. The CDR3 DNA follows: TGTGCCAGCAGCTTAAATTCGTTGGGGCAACCCTATGGCTACACCTTC.